This TCR beta chain came from a study of Ad26.COV2.S vaccination and SARS-CoV-2 variants. Study as a whole: By the intramuscular route, Ad26.COV2.S was given once, or twice 56 days apart. Study results and caveats: It was vaccine recipients, not placebo recipients, who had the higher spike-specific TCR breadth. Vaccine and placebo groups showed comparable non-spike TCR breadth.

V was clipped by 2 bases and J by 0 bases, with 20 bases between them. Germline CDR1 and CDR2: MNHEY and SVGEGT. This CDR3 has 20 residues. On this clone itself: What it binds is unknown.

TCRdb keeps only in-frame clones here, not all; method: immunoSEQ multiplex PCR. The sample shows around 450,000 clones, 90% of them seen only once. Treatment given: some 19 received Ad26.COV2.S at low or high dose, single or two shots; five or six received placebo; per-sample allocation not given. Specimens were obtained on day 63 following the first vaccine or placebo injection. The material was peripheral blood, obtained in a trial of Ad26.COV2.S vaccine versus placebo. The rearrangement links TRBV6-2 or TRBV6-3 to TRBJ2-6; D could derive from TRBD1 or TRBD2 (6 bases each). This clonotype originated in a person aged 18-60 years who received the Ad26.COV2.S COVID-19 vaccine or a placebo. CDR3 DNA: TGTGCCAGCAGTTACCGTCCGGGGGCAGCGGGCGACTCTGGGGCCAACGTCCTGACTTTC. Its translation: CASSYRPGAAGDSGANVLTF.